This T cell receptor (beta chain) appears in the sequencing data of a study of blood T cell repertoires in COVID-19. Only in-frame clones appear in the TCRdb table, and some are missing; sequencing was by immunoSEQ multiplex PCR. The profile shows over 85,000 clones, roughly nine tenths of them singletons. The sequence derives from a woman in her forties or fifties with COVID-19, enrolled during active disease. Sequenced material: peripheral blood.

The CDR3 loop reads CASSYSRGQGGYTF. DNA of the CDR3: TGTGCCAGCAGTTACTCCAGGGGGCAGGGAGGCTACACCTTC. The rearrangement uses TRBV6-5 and TRBJ1-2; TRBD1 aligns across 8 bases. The V and J ends lost 0 bases and 8 bases, in that order; junction bases with no gene match: 5. Germline V gene lookup returns CDR1 MNHEY and CDR2 SVGAGI. The CDR3 runs 14 residues.